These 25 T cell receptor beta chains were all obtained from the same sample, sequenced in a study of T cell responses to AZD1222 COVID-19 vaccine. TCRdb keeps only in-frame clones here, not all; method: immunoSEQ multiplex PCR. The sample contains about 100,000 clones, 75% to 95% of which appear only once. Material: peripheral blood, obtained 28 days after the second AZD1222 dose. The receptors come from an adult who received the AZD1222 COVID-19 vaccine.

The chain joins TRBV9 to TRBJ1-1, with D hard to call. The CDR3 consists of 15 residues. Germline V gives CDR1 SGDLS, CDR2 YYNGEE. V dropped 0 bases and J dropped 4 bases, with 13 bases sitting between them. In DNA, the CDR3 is TGTGCCAGCAGCGTAGCACAGTATGGAGGCACTGAAGCTTTCTTT. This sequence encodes CASSVAQYGGTEAFF.

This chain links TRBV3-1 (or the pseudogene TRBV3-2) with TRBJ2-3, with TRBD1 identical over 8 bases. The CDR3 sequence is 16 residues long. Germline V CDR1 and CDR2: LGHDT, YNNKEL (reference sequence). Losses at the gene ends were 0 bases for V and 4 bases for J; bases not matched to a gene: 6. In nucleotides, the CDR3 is TGTGCCAGCAGCCAAGATGTCAGGGGGCGGGCAGATACGCAGTATTTT. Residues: CASSQDVRGRADTQYF.

Here the CDR3 reads CASSSSSSGRARETQYF. DNA for the CDR3: TGTGCCAGCAGCTCGAGCTCTAGCGGGAGGGCCCGTGAGACCCAGTACTTC. The chain joins TRBV5-4 to TRBJ2-5; 12 nucleotides agree with TRBD2. CDR3 length: 17 residues. CDR1 is SGHNT, CDR2 YYREEE, per germline (reference sequence). With 3 bases clipped from V and 5 bases from J, the junction kept 11 bases outside the gene matches.

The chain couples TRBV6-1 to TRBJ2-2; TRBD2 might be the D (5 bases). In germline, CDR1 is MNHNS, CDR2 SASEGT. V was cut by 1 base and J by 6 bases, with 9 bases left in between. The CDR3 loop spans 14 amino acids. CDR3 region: CASSEGGLAGELFF. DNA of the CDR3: TGTGCCAGCAGTGAAGGAGGACTGGCCGGGGAGCTGTTTTTT.

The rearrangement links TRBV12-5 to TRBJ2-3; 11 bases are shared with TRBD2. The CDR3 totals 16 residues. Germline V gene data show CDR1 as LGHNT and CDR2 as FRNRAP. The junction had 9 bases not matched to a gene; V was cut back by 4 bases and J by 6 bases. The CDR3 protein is CASGSVLAGGRDTQYF. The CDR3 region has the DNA TGTGCTAGTGGTTCCGTTCTAGCGGGAGGTAGGGATACGCAGTATTTT.

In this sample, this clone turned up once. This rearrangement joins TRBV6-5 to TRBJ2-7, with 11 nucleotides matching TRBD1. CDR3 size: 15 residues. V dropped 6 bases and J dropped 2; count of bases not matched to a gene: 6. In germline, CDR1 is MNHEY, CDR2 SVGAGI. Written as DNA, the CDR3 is TGTGCCAGCAGCAGCCCGGGACAGGGGGCCTACGAGCAGTACTTC. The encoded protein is CASSSPGQGAYEQYF.

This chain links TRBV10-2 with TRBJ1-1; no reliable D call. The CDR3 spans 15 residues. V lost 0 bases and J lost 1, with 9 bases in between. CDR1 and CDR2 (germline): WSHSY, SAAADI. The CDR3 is CASSESFVGNTEAFF. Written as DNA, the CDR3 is TGCGCCAGCAGTGAGTCTTTCGTGGGGAACACTGAAGCTTTCTTT.

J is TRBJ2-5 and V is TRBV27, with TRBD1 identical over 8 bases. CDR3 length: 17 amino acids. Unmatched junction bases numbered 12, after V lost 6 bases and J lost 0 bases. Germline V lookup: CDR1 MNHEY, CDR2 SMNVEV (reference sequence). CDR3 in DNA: TGTGCCAGCAGACCATTTACGGACAGGGCATACCAAGAGACCCAGTACTTC. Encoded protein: CASRPFTDRAYQETQYF.

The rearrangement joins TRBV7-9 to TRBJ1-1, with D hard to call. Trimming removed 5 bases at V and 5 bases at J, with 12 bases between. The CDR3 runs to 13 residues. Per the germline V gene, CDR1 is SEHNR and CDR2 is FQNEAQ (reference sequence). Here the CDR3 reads CASSPPAETEAFF. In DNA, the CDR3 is TGTGCCAGCAGCCCCCCGGCCGAAACTGAAGCTTTCTTT.

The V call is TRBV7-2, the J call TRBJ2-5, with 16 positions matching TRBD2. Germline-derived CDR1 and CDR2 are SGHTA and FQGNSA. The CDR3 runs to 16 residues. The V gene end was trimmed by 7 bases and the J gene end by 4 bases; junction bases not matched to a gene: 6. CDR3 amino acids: CASTVGLAGGRETQYF. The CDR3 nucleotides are TGTGCCAGCACCGTGGGACTAGCGGGAGGGCGAGAGACCCAGTACTTC.

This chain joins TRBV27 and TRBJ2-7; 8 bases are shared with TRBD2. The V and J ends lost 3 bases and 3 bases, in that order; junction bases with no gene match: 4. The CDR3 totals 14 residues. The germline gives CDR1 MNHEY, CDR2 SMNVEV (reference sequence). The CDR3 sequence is CASSFTSGRYEQYF. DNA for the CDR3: TGTGCCAGCAGTTTCACTAGCGGCCGCTACGAGCAGTACTTC.

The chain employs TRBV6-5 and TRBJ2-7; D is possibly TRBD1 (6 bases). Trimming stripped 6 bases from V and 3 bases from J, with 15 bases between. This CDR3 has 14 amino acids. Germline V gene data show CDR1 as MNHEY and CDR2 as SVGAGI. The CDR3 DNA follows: TGTGCCAGCAGCTCCAGGGACACGATCTACGAGCAGTACTTC. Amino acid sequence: CASSSRDTIYEQYF.

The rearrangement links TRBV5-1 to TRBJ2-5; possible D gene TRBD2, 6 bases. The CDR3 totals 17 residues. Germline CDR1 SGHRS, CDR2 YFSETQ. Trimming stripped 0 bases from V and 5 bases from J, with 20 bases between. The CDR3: CASSLGFSGTSGETQYF. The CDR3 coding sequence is TGCGCCAGCAGCTTGGGCTTCTCCGGGACTTCAGGGGAGACCCAGTACTTC.

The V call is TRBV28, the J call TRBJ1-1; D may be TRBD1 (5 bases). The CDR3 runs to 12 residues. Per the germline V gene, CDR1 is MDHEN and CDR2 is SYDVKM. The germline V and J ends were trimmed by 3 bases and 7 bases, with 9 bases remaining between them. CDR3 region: CASSFRVDEAFF. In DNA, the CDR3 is TGTGCCAGCAGTTTCAGGGTGGATGAAGCTTTCTTT. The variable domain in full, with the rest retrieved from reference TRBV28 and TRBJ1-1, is DVKVTQSSRYLVKRTGEKVFLECVQDMDHENMFWYRQDPGLGLRLIYFSYDVKMKEKGDIPEGYSVSREKKERFSLILESASTNQTSMYLCASSFRVDEAFFGQGTRLTVV.

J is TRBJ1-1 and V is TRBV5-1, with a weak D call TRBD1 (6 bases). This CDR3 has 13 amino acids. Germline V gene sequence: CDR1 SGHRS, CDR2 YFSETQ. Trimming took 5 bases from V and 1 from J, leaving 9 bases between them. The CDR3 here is CASRPTGNTEAFF. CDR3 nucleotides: TGCGCCAGCAGACCGACAGGGAACACTGAAGCTTTCTTT.

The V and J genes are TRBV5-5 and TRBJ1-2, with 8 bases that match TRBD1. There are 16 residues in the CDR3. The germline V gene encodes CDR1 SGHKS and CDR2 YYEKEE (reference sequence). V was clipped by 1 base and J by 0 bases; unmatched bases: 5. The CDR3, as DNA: TGTGCCAGCAGCTTGTGGCAGGGGGCAACTAACTATGGCTACACCTTC. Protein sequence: CASSLWQGATNYGYTF.

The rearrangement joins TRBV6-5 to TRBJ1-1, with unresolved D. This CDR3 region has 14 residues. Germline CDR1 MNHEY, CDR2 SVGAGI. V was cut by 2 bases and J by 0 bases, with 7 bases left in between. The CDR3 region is CASSYGYLNTEAFF. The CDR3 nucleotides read TGTGCCAGCAGTTACGGGTACTTGAACACTGAAGCTTTCTTT.

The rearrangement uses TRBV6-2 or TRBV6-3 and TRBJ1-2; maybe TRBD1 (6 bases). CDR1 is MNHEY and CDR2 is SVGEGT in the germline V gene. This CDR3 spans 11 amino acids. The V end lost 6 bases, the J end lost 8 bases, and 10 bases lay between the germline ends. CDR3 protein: CASSPDRGYTF. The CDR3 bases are TGTGCCAGCAGCCCCGACAGGGGCTACACCTTC.

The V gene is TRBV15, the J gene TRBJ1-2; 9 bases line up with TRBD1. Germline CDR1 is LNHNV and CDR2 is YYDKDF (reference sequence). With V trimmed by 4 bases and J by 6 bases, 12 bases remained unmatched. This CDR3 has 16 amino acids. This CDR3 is CATSIRDREIPNGYTF. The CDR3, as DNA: TGTGCCACCAGCATCCGGGACAGGGAGATTCCGAATGGCTACACCTTC.

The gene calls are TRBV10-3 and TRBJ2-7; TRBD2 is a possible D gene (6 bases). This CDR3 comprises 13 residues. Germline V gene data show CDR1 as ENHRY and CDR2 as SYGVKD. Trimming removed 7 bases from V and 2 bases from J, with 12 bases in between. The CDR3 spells CAINSGLTYEQYF. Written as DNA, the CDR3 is TGTGCCATCAACTCGGGACTTACCTACGAGCAGTACTTC.

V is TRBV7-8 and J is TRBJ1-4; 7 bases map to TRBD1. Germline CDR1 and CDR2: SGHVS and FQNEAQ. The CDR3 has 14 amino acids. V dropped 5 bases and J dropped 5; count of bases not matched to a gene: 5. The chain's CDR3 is CASSQTGKNEKLFF. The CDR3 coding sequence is TGTGCCAGCAGCCAGACAGGGAAGAATGAAAAACTGTTTTTT.

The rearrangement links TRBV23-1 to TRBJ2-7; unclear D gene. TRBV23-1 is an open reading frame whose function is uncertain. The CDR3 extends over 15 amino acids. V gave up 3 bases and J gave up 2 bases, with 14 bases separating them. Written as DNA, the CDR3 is TGCGCCAGCAGTCATCGGCGACCCAAAACCTACGAGCAGTACTTC. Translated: CASSHRRPKTYEQYF.

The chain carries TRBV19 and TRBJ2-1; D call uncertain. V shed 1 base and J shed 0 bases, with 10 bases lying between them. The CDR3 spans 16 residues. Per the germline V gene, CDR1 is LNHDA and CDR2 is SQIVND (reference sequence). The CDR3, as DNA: TGTGCCAGTAGTATAGCCGGCGCGTTCTCCTACAATGAGCAGTTCTTC. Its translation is CASSIAGAFSYNEQFF.

Here the CDR3 DNA reads TGCGCCAGCAGCTTGGTAAGCTCTGGGGCCAACGTCCTGACTTTC. It codes for CASSLVSSGANVLTF. This rearrangement joins TRBV5-1 to TRBJ2-6, with D hard to call. The CDR3 is made up of 15 amino acids. V was trimmed by 0 bases and J by 0 bases, leaving 4 bases between them. In germline, CDR1 is SGHRS, CDR2 YFSETQ.

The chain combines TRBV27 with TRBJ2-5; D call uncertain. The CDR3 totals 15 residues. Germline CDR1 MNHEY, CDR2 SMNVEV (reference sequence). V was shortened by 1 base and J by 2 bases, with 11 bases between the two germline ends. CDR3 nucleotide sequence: TGTGCCAGCAGTTTATATCCAGTTCTACAAGAGACCCAGTACTTC. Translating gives CASSLYPVLQETQYF.